These T cell receptor beta chains were read from a single sample in a study of blood T cells in healthy people across ages. TCRdb fed the 5' RACE reads into MiXCR, producing one record per CDR3 protein. The profile shows hundreds of thousands of distinct CDR3 sequences, 36% of them singletons. Sequenced material: blood. These receptors were taken from a man aged 18 to 35 in good health. CDR3s include the opening cysteine and the closing phenylalanine or tryptophan. A D gene is named only where the DNA matches it firmly. A row's size may be missing; if present it is once, few, many or a size class.

NA	few	TRBV7-2	TRBJ2-2	CASSLGDFTTGELFF	TGTGCCAGCAGCTTAGGGGACTTTACCACCGGGGAGCTGTTTTTT
NA	NA	TRBV7-2	TRBJ1-2	CASSSQMNYGYTF	TGTGCCAGCAGCTCTCAGATGAACTATGGCTACACCTTC
TRBD2	many	TRBV10-3	TRBJ2-5	CAISDGTSEEETQYF	TGTGCCATCAGTGATGGGACTAGCGAGGAAGAGACCCAGTACTTC
NA	NA	TRBV12-3/TRBV12-4	TRBJ1-2	CASGGAGEGRYGYTF	TGTGCCAGTGGAGGGGCAGGGGAAGGTCGGTATGGCTACACCTTC
TRBD1	many	TRBV7-2	TRBJ1-4	CASSLTGLREKLFF	TGTGCCAGCAGCTTGACAGGGCTCCGGGAAAAACTGTTTTTT
NA	NA	TRBV29-1	TRBJ2-6	CSVEDELALSRSVLTF	TGCAGCGTTGAAGATGAGCTGGCCCTCTCCAGGTCCGTCCTGACTTTC
TRBD1	NA	TRBV10-3	TRBJ1-1	CAISQGQMTEAFF	TGTGCCATCAGCCAGGGACAGATGACTGAAGCTTTCTTT
NA	many	TRBV7-2	TRBJ2-3	CASSSLRVGTDTQYF	TGTGCCAGCAGCTCCCTCAGGGTGGGCACAGATACGCAGTATTTT
TRBD1	NA	TRBV4-2	TRBJ2-7	CASSHGQGNEQYF	TGTGCCAGCAGCCATGGACAGGGTAACGAGCAGTACTTC
NA	NA	TRBV7-2	TRBJ2-1	CASSCMGRNEQFF	TGTGCCAGCAGCTGTATGGGCCGGAATGAGCAGTTCTTC
NA	NA	TRBV12-3/TRBV12-4	TRBJ1-5	CASSLSRQPNQPQHF	TGTGCCAGCAGTTTGTCGAGACAGCCTAATCAGCCCCAGCATTTT
NA	NA	TRBV7-2	TRBJ2-5	CASSSGSKTQYF	TGTGCCAGCAGCTCGGGTAGTAAGACCCAGTACTTC
NA	few	TRBV9	TRBJ1-1	CASSVDNVNTEAFF	TGTGCCAGCAGCGTAGATAACGTCAACACTGAAGCTTTCTTT
TRBD2	few	TRBV3-1	TRBJ2-1	CASSQDASGLSHEQFF	TGTGCCAGCAGCCAGGATGCTAGCGGTCTTTCCCATGAGCAGTTCTTC
TRBD1	NA	TRBV12-3/TRBV12-4	TRBJ1-5	CASSVTGVPNQPQHF	TGTGCCAGCAGTGTGACAGGGGTCCCTAATCAGCCCCAGCATTTT
NA	many	TRBV25-1	TRBJ1-6	CASSAPLPGENSPLHF	TGTGCCAGCAGTGCACCGCTCCCAGGGGAAAATTCACCCCTCCACTTT
TRBD1	many	TRBV12-3/TRBV12-4	TRBJ1-2	CASSPRAGGDHYGYTF	TGTGCCAGCAGTCCCCGGGCAGGGGGCGATCACTATGGCTACACCTTC
NA	few	TRBV6-5	TRBJ2-5	CASSLTRFQETQYF	TGTGCCAGCAGTTTAACACGGTTCCAAGAGACCCAGTACTTC
NA	NA	TRBV20-1	TRBJ2-5	CSASVLQETQYF	TGCAGTGCTAGTGTCCTCCAAGAGACCCAGTACTTC
NA	NA	TRBV11-2	TRBJ2-3	CASSSSGQTQYF	TGTGCCAGCAGCTCCTCGGGCCAGACGCAGTATTTT
NA	NA	TRBV7-2	TRBJ1-2	CASSFQSYGYTF	TGTGCCAGCAGCTTTCAGAGCTATGGCTACACCTTC
TRBD1	NA	TRBV2	TRBJ1-6	CVSTGTAGNSPLHF	TGTGTCAGCACCGGGACAGCAGGGAACTCACCCCTCCACTTT
TRBD1	few	TRBV5-5	TRBJ2-1	CASSLERTGVPSNEQFF	TGTGCCAGCAGCTTGGAGCGGACAGGGGTCCCAAGCAATGAGCAGTTCTTC
TRBD1	NA	TRBV7-2	TRBJ1-5	CASSLGRTGVWHF	TGTGCCAGCAGCTTAGGAAGGACAGGGGTATGGCATTTT
TRBD1	many	TRBV4-2	TRBJ2-1	CASSQGQLNNEQFF	TGTGCCAGCAGCCAGGGACAGCTAAACAATGAGCAGTTCTTC
TRBD2	few	TRBV5-1	TRBJ2-3	CASSQSTRGLAGGNTDTQYF	TGCGCCAGCAGCCAATCCACTCGGGGACTAGCGGGGGGTAACACAGATACGCAGTATTTT
NA	NA	TRBV25-1	TRBJ1-2	CAISSEGGYTF	TGTGCCATCAGTAGCGAAGGTGGCTACACCTTC
NA	many	TRBV18	TRBJ2-5	CASSPPPGRETQYF	TGTGCCAGCTCACCACCCCCGGGGAGGGAGACCCAGTACTTC
NA	NA	TRBV27	TRBJ1-4	CASSSGGRPNEKLFF	TGTGCCAGCAGCTCCGGCGGGCGCCCTAATGAAAAACTGTTTTTT